Listed below are T cell receptor beta chains from one sample, sequenced in a study of T cell changes during pregnancy in multiple sclerosis. Method: immunoSEQ multiplex PCR; TCRdb's copy keeps in-frame clones and lacks some. The table has about 44,000 clones, approximately 90% seen once. The input for sequencing was CD4+ T cells from peripheral blood mononuclear cells, taken after pregnancy. The receptor set was obtained from a female donor with multiple sclerosis, enrolled in a pregnancy study. Both conserved end residues are part of each CDR3. The order of the fields is J gene, V gene, CDR3 protein.

TRBJ2-1 TRBV6-1 CASSEAPKRAVGLAGPNEQFF
TRBJ1-6 TRBV28 CASRSGQGSSYNSPLHF
TRBJ2-5 TRBV7-9 CASSLREEETQYF
TRBJ2-7 TRBV11-2 CASSLEGGGLDYEQYF
TRBJ2-3 TRBV30 CAWSVQGSFTDTQYF
TRBJ2-3 TRBV7-2 CASSPRTGSDTQYF
TRBJ2-7 TRBV10-3 CAITKDRDYEQYF
TRBJ2-6 TRBV5-4 CASSSGQGASGANVLTF
TRBJ2-2 TRBV7-2 CASSFTGIPGELFF
TRBJ2-7 TRBV10-3 CAISGQQGPIYEQYF
TRBJ2-1 TRBV5-4 CASSLSSREPYNEQFF
TRBJ2-7 TRBV4-2 CASSQDGWSDRGGNEQYF
TRBJ1-1 TRBV6-5 CASSLGQSTEAFF
TRBJ1-2 TRBV7-9 CASRQGTGETGYTF
TRBJ2-6 TRBV5-1 CASGPGQGSTSGANVLTF
TRBJ2-1 TRBV6-1 CASSEVGAYNEQFF
TRBJ2-3 TRBV7-9 CASSSLTSGGTDTQYF
TRBJ2-5 TRBV27 CASSSGQGHQETQYF
TRBJ2-2 TRBV4-3 CASSQDLVLGLGDTGELFF
TRBJ1-1 TRBV18 CASSSRGAGDTEAFF
TRBJ1-1 TRBV19 CASSMRTNGGAFF
TRBJ2-2 TRBV30 CAWSVRGAGRAGELFF
TRBJ2-5 TRBV6-1 CASSDGTGGWETQYF
TRBJ1-1 TRBV29-1 CSVDKNTEAFF